Following are 2 T cell receptor beta chains from one sample sequenced in a study of control samples from healthy donors and cancer patients. Clones were read by immunoSEQ multiplex PCR, and TCRdb kept only the in-frame ones, dropping some. The sample lists around 130,000 clones; roughly 94% were seen once. The sequencing input was blood. These receptors all come from a man aged 30 to 39 in good health.

The chain links TRBV6-5 to TRBJ1-1; D is ambiguous. Trimming removed 6 bases at V and 0 bases at J, with 11 bases between. Germline CDR1 and CDR2: MNHEY and SVGAGI. The length of the CDR3 is 14 residues. CDR3 protein: CASRLEHMNTEAFF. The CDR3 DNA is TGTGCCAGCAGACTGGAGCACATGAACACTGAAGCTTTCTTT.

The V call is TRBV6-5, the J call TRBJ2-2; tentatively, D is TRBD1 or TRBD2 (5 bases each). V was shortened by 5 bases and J by 1 base, with 11 bases between the two germline ends. The CDR3 spans 15 residues. CDR1 and CDR2 (germline): MNHEY, SVGAGI. The CDR3 DNA reads as TGTGCCAGCAGTAGCTGGGACCGGAACACCGGGGAGCTGTTTTTT. Protein product: CASSSWDRNTGELFF.